These 12 T cell receptor beta chains came from one sample sequenced in a study of OX40 agonist ivuxolimab in advanced cancers. The protocol was immunoSEQ multiplex PCR, while the TCRdb copy is restricted to in-frame clones and leaves out a portion. The sample has more than 45,000 clones, 85% to 95% seen once. Sequencing used CD4+ or CD8+ T cells sorted from blood, obtained in a trial of the OX40 agonist ivuxolimab. Receptor source: an adult with an advanced solid tumor such as melanoma, head and neck, liver or kidney cancer.

The rearrangement joins TRBV6-5 to TRBJ2-7; D unresolved. In germline, CDR1 is MNHEY, CDR2 SVGAGI. The CDR3 is made up of 15 amino acids. V was shortened by 5 bases and J by 0 bases, with 14 bases between the two germline ends. The CDR3 DNA is TGTGCCAGCAGTCCCGCGGCTTTTGCCTCCTACGAGCAGTACTTC. It codes for CASSPAAFASYEQYF.

V usage is TRBV19 and J usage is TRBJ2-1; D tentatively reads TRBD1 or TRBD2 (5 bases each). Germline V gives CDR1 LNHDA, CDR2 SQIVND (reference sequence). CDR3 length: 12 residues. V was shortened by 8 bases and J by 6 bases, with 11 bases between the two germline ends. The CDR3 here is CASQGAVNEQFF. The DNA of the CDR3 is TGTGCCAGTCAGGGAGCTGTCAATGAGCAGTTCTTC. The whole variable domain, remainder taken from reference TRBV19 and TRBJ2-1, is DGGITQSPKYLFRKEGQNVTLSCEQNLNHDAMYWYRQDPGQGLRLIYYSQIVNDFQKGDIAEGYSVSREKKESFPLTVTSAQKNPTAFYLCASQGAVNEQFFGPGTRLTVL.

The chain has TRBV6-4 and TRBJ2-1; TRBD2 agrees at 8 bases. V dropped 9 bases and J dropped 7; count of bases not matched to a gene: 14. The V gene's germline CDR1 is MRHNA and CDR2 SNTAGT. The CDR3 has 15 residues. The CDR3 loop is CASSPIRGGTNEQFF. In nucleotides, the CDR3 is TGTGCCAGTTCTCCCATCCGGGGGGGAACAAATGAGCAGTTCTTC.

The rearrangement links TRBV4-3 to TRBJ2-1; 10 bases agree with TRBD2. Germline CDR1 and CDR2: LGHNA and YSLEER. The CDR3 spans 15 residues. Trimming removed 5 bases from V and 2 bases from J; junction bases left unmatched: 3. CDR3 sequence (DNA): TGCGCCAGCAGCACTGGACTAGCGGCCTACAATGAGCAGTTCTTC. This codes for CASSTGLAAYNEQFF.

This chain joins TRBV11-3 and TRBJ2-1, with 7 bases lining up with TRBD2. The ends lost 3 bases at V and 3 bases at J; junction bases unmatched: 5. This CDR3 spans 15 amino acids. Germline V CDR1 and CDR2: SGHNT, YENEEA. The CDR3 DNA reads TGTGCCAGCAGCTTCCGGGGGGAGCGCTACAATGAGCAGTTCTTC. This codes for CASSFRGERYNEQFF. Variable domain in full (rest from reference TRBV11-3 and TRBJ2-1): EAGVVQSPRYKIIEKKQPVAFWCNPISGHNTLYWYLQNLGQGPELLIRYENEEAVDDSQLPKDRFSAERLKGVDSTLKIQPAELGDSAVYLCASSFRGERYNEQFFGPGTRLTVL.

V usage is TRBV5-1 and J usage is TRBJ2-3, with TRBD2 identical over 11 bases. Germline CDR1 is SGHRS and CDR2 is YFSETQ. Unmatched junction bases numbered 8, after V lost 0 bases and J lost 5 bases. The CDR3 sequence is 17 residues long. CDR3 residues: CASSLAPVAGGEDTQYF. CDR3 coding DNA: TGCGCCAGCAGCTTGGCCCCTGTAGCGGGAGGGGAAGATACGCAGTATTTT. The variable domain in full, completed from reference TRBV5-1 and TRBJ2-3, reads KAGVTQTPRYLIKTRGQQVTLSCSPISGHRSVSWYQQTPGQGLQFLFEYFSETQRNKGNFPGRFSGRQFSNSRSEMNVSTLELGDSALYLCASSLAPVAGGEDTQYFGPGTRLTVL.

This chain links TRBV4-2 with TRBJ2-2, with TRBD1 matching 7 bases. This CDR3 has 17 residues. The V and J ends lost 6 bases and 5 bases, in that order; junction bases with no gene match: 15. Germline values: CDR1 LGHNA, CDR2 YNFKEQ. The CDR3 region is CASRDRDSQYLTGELFF. The CDR3 coding sequence is TGTGCCAGCAGGGACCGGGACAGTCAATACTTAACCGGGGAGCTGTTTTTT.

The gene calls are TRBV6-1 and TRBJ1-5, with TRBD1 matching 9 bases. V shed 1 base, J shed 6 bases, and the junction held 4 bases outside the gene matches. The CDR3 contains 15 residues. Germline assignment: CDR1 MNHNS and CDR2 SASEGT. The DNA of the CDR3 is TGTGCCAGCAGTGAAGGACAGGGGGAATTTCAGCCCCAGCATTTT. Encoded protein: CASSEGQGEFQPQHF.

A single count supports this clone. J is TRBJ2-7 and V is TRBV6-6; D not certain. V gave up 5 bases and J gave up 5 bases, with 19 bases separating them. Germline V gene sequence: CDR1 MNHNY, CDR2 SVGAGI (reference sequence). The CDR3 is 15 amino acids. The DNA for the CDR3 is TGTGCCAGCAGTCGGTCAAGACCCGAGAATGACGAGCAGTACTTC. Translating gives CASSRSRPENDEQYF.

This sequence joins TRBV18 and TRBJ2-1, with D perhaps given as TRBD1 or TRBD2 (5 bases each). CDR3 size: 15 residues. Trimming shortened V by 3 bases and J by 4 bases, and 13 bases separated the two germline ends. Germline V lookup: CDR1 KGHSH, CDR2 LQKENI. Here the CDR3 DNA reads TGTGCCAGCTCACCGCCGGGACGAGGGTACAATGAGCAGTTCTTC. Its protein is CASSPPGRGYNEQFF.

This chain uses TRBV6-5 with TRBJ2-5; the match to TRBD2 covers 12 bases. V was clipped by 6 bases and J by 5 bases; unmatched bases: 7. Germline values: CDR1 MNHEY, CDR2 SVGAGI. The CDR3 loop spans 15 amino acids. The CDR3: CASRDLAGGPETQYF. For the CDR3, the DNA is TGTGCCAGCAGAGACCTAGCGGGAGGGCCTGAGACCCAGTACTTC.

The gene calls are TRBV9 and TRBJ2-7; D may be TRBD1 (5 bases). The CDR3 is made up of 14 amino acids. V lost 0 bases, J lost 3 bases, and 10 bases lay in between. Germline loops: CDR1 SGDLS, CDR2 YYNGEE. DNA of the CDR3: TGTGCCAGCAGCGTAGCTCTAGGGGACTACGAGCAGTACTTC. As protein: CASSVALGDYEQYF.